These T cell receptor beta chains were read from a single sample in a study of blood T cell repertoires in COVID-19. Sequencing was performed with immunoSEQ multiplex PCR; in TCRdb, only in-frame clones are kept and a portion is missing. There are about 260,000 clones in the sample; 75% to 90% occur only once, and over 8.5% lies in the top ten. Sequenced input: peripheral blood. Every receptor here comes from a human donor in a cohort sampled during active COVID-19. The CDR3 runs from the conserved cysteine through the conserved F or W. The D gene is left open where the match is weak. The size field is filled for only some rows; it gives once, few, many or a size class.

cdr3_nt,cdr3_aa,j_call,d_call,v_call,clone_size
TGTGCCAGCAGCGTACTAGCGGCAAACACCGGGGAGCTGTTTTTT,CASSVLAANTGELFF,TRBJ2-2,TRBD2,TRBV9,NA
TGTGCCAGCAGTTTACTCCATCCATCTTCCGGGACAGGGTATGAAAAACTGTTTTTT,CASSLLHPSSGTGYEKLFF,TRBJ1-4,TRBD1,TRBV28,NA
TGTGCCAGCAGTTTAAAGGCTAGCGGACGTTACGAGCAGTACTTC,CASSLKASGRYEQYF,TRBJ2-7,TRBD2,TRBV27,NA
TGTGCCAGCAGCTTAAGGCCCACTAGCGGGGCCCAAGAGACCCAGTACTTC,CASSLRPTSGAQETQYF,TRBJ2-5,TRBD2,TRBV11-2,once
TGCGCCAGCAGCAACCCAACAGGGGGAAGCTACACCTTC,CASSNPTGGSYTF,TRBJ1-2,TRBD1,TRBV5-1,NA
TGTGCCACCAGCGGATTAACAGGTACCTACGAGCAGTACTTC,CATSGLTGTYEQYF,TRBJ2-7,NA,TRBV15,NA
TGTGCCAGCAGCCCGGGACTGTGGTACGAGCAGTACTTC,CASSPGLWYEQYF,TRBJ2-7,NA,TRBV7-9,NA
TGTGCCAGCTCCGGACAGCTTAATAACTATGGCTACACCTTC,CASSGQLNNYGYTF,TRBJ1-2,NA,TRBV18,NA
TGTGCCAGCAGCCCCACCGGGACAGGGCCGAATTCACCCCTCCACTTT,CASSPTGTGPNSPLHF,TRBJ1-6,TRBD1,TRBV28,NA
TGCGCCAGCAGCCAGGAGACAGGGGTCGCGAACACCGGGGAGCTGTTTTTT,CASSQETGVANTGELFF,TRBJ2-2,TRBD1,TRBV4-1,NA
TGTGCCAGCAGCCCCTTTTTCTCTGGAAACACCATATATTTT,CASSPFFSGNTIYF,TRBJ1-3,NA,TRBV5-6,NA
TGTGCCAGCAGTCAGACAGGGAATGAGACCCAGTACTTC,CASSQTGNETQYF,TRBJ2-5,NA,TRBV21-1,NA
TGTGCCAGCAGCGTAGAGACCAGGGGTGAGCAGTTCTTC,CASSVETRGEQFF,TRBJ2-1,NA,TRBV9,NA
TGTGCCAGCAGTAAGGTTTCGGGGCCCCAGCATTTT,CASSKVSGPQHF,TRBJ1-5,NA,TRBV6-2/TRBV6-3,NA
TGTGCCAGCAGCCCGACCGACAGAGGTTTAGGTGGCTACACCTTC,CASSPTDRGLGGYTF,TRBJ1-2,NA,TRBV7-9,few
TGCGCCAGCAGCTTGGCCGGGCTCGGGACAGGGTTCACTGAAGCTTTCTTT,CASSLAGLGTGFTEAFF,TRBJ1-1,TRBD1,TRBV5-1,NA
TGTGCCAGCAGTTTTCGGGGGGCATATCAGCCCCAGCATTTT,CASSFRGAYQPQHF,TRBJ1-5,NA,TRBV28,once
TGTGCCAGCAGCCCGCGACAGGGGAATGAAAAACTGTTTTTT,CASSPRQGNEKLFF,TRBJ1-4,TRBD1,TRBV7-8,NA
TGTGCCAGCTCACCAATTTCGGGGATAGGATCCTACAATGAGCAGTTCTTC,CASSPISGIGSYNEQFF,TRBJ2-1,NA,TRBV18,NA
TGCAGTGCTAGTGGCGGGGGCGGGACCCAGTACTTC,CSASGGGGTQYF,TRBJ2-5,NA,TRBV20-1,once
TGCGCCAGCAGCCAAGAATCGCGGTACAATGAGCAGTTCTTC,CASSQESRYNEQFF,TRBJ2-1,NA,TRBV4-1,NA
TGTGCCAGTAGCTTGAGGTCTGGAGATACGCAGTATTTT,CASSLRSGDTQYF,TRBJ2-3,NA,TRBV19,NA
TGTGCCAGCAGCTGGCCGGGACAGGGGGCGGAGACCCAGTACTTC,CASSWPGQGAETQYF,TRBJ2-5,TRBD1,TRBV7-8,once
TGTGCCAGCAGTGCCTCGGCGGGGATTGGTTCGTTTGGTGAAAAACTGTTTTTT,CASSASAGIGSFGEKLFF,TRBJ1-4,NA,TRBV28,NA
TGTGCCATCAGTGAACAAGTTAACACTGAAGCTTTCTTT,CAISEQVNTEAFF,TRBJ1-1,NA,TRBV10-3,NA
TGCGCCAGCAGGGTGGACAGTTATAGCAATCAGCCCCAGCATTTT,CASRVDSYSNQPQHF,TRBJ1-5,NA,TRBV5-1,NA
TGTGCCAGCAGCGATTCCCCTAGCGGGATGACCTACGAGCAGTACTTC,CASSDSPSGMTYEQYF,TRBJ2-7,TRBD2,TRBV9,NA
TGTGCCAGCAGTTTTCGGGGGGCGAACAACTACGAGCAGTACTTC,CASSFRGANNYEQYF,TRBJ2-7,NA,TRBV27,NA
TGTGCCAGCTCCCCGAGCACAGATACGCAGTATTTT,CASSPSTDTQYF,TRBJ2-3,NA,TRBV18,NA
TGTGCCAGCTCACGATCGACAGGGGACAATCAGCCCCAGCATTTT,CASSRSTGDNQPQHF,TRBJ1-5,TRBD1,TRBV18,NA
TGTGCCAGCGTCCAGCGGGAGGGCCTTGAGCAGTTCTTC,CASVQREGLEQFF,TRBJ2-1,TRBD2,TRBV7-6,NA
TGTGCCAGCAGTCATCAGGGGCGAACGAACACCGGGGAGCTGTTTTTT,CASSHQGRTNTGELFF,TRBJ2-2,NA,TRBV6-2/TRBV6-3,NA
TGTGCCAGCAGTTACCGTCCTCTAGCGGGGGGAGAGACCCAGTACTTC,CASSYRPLAGGETQYF,TRBJ2-5,TRBD2,TRBV6-2/TRBV6-3,NA
TGTGCCAGCAGCTTTACCGGGACAATTGAGACCCAGTACTTC,CASSFTGTIETQYF,TRBJ2-5,NA,TRBV11-1,NA
TGTGCCAGCAGCTTCAACTACGCCGAATACCACGAGCAGTACTTC,CASSFNYAEYHEQYF,TRBJ2-7,NA,TRBV7-2,NA
TGCGCCAGCAACGGGGACAGAGCCTATGGCTACACCTTC,CASNGDRAYGYTF,TRBJ1-2,TRBD1,TRBV6-6,NA